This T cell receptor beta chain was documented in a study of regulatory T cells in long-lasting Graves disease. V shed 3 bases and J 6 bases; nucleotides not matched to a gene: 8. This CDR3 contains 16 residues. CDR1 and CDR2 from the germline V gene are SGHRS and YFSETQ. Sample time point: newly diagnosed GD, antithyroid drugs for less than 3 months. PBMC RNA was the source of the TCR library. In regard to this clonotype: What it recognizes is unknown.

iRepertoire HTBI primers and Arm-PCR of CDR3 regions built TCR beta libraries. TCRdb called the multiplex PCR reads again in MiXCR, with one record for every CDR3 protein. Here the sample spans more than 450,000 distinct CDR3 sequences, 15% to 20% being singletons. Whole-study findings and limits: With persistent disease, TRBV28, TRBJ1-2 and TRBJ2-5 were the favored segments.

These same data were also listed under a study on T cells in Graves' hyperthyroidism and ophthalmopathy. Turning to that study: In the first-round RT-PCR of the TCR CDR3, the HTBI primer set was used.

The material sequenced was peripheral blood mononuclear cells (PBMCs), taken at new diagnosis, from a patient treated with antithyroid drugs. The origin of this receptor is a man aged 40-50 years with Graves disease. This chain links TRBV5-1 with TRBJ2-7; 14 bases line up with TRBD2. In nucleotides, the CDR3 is TGCGCCAGCAGCTCGGGACTAGCGGGAGAGTTACGCGAGCAGTACTTC. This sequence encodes CASSSGLAGELREQYF. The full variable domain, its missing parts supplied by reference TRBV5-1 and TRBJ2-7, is KAGVTQTPRYLIKTRGQQVTLSCSPISGHRSVSWYQQTPGQGLQFLFEYFSETQRNKGNFPGRFSGRQFSNSRSEMNVSTLELGDSALYLCASSSGLAGELREQYFGPGTRLTVT.